Shown below are 3 T cell receptor beta chains from a single sample sequenced in a study of vaccination effects on CD4 cells after COVID-19. Expansion of antigen-specific CD4+ T cells with viral peptide pools was carried out by the ViraFEST assay before sequencing. Upon completion of about ten days in culture, CD4+ T cells were isolated. Infection with SARS-CoV-2 occurred in the person between March and December 2020, and PCR confirmed it. Antigens of these TCRs are unknown. The table came from immunoSEQ multiplex PCR; TCRdb's copy has only in-frame clones and leaves some out. The sample shows 24,000 or so clones, approximately 62% of them seen only once. This material consisted of CD4+ T cells from PBMCs cultured with SARS-CoV-2 spike peptides, taken before COVID-19 vaccination. Every receptor here comes from a human donor who had a prior SARS-CoV-2 infection.

Only a few counts were recorded for this clone. This sequence joins TRBV11-2 and TRBJ2-3; a weak D match, TRBD2 (6 bases). V lost 7 bases and J 3 bases, leaving 14 bases between the germline ends. The CDR3 has 14 amino acids. Germline V gene data show CDR1 as SGHAT and CDR2 as FQNNGV. CDR3 sequence: CASKITRGTDTQYF. CDR3 bases: TGTGCCAGCAAAATCACGCGGGGTACAGATACGCAGTATTTT.

V is TRBV18 and J is TRBJ1-2; D gene ambiguous. V lost 0 bases and J lost 4, with 12 bases in between. CDR3 length: 15 residues. CDR1 KGHSH and CDR2 LQKENI come from the germline V gene. The DNA of the CDR3 is TGTGCCAGCTCACCACCGTCGGGAGGTGGCTATGGCTACACCTTC. It specifies CASSPPSGGGYGYTF. The full variable domain, rest sourced from reference TRBV18 and TRBJ1-2, is NAGVMQNPRHLVRRRGQEARLRCSPMKGHSHVYWYRQLPEEGLKFMVYLQKENIIDESGMPKERFSAEFPKEGPSILRIQQVVRGDSAAYFCASSPPSGGGYGYTFGSGTRLTVV.

As for this clone: At one boundary the junction diverges from the germline segment, which might be a read error. The rearrangement uses TRBV11-2 and TRBJ1-1, with D perhaps TRBD1 (6 bases). Looked up from germline, CDR1 is SGHAT and CDR2 is FQNNGV. The CDR3 consists of 14 residues. CDR3 DNA sequence: TGTGCCAGCAGCTCCTCGAGTTGGGGGCGTCTTCAGATCTTT. It encodes CASSSSSWGRLQIF.